The sequence of this T cell receptor beta chain was determined in a study of monozygotic twins with inflammatory bowel disease. No DNA is given; TCRdb re-called the 5' RACE reads and lists each CDR3 protein once. This listing includes approximately 390,000 distinct CDR3 sequences. This sequence originates from a human donor with ulcerative colitis or Crohn's disease, or a healthy co-twin of an affected twin (not recorded which). Sequenced: blood.

The CDR3 here is CSASGTSGGGPGTQYF. J is TRBJ2-3 and V is TRBV20-1; TCRdb's D call, TRBD2, is unchecked because there is no DNA. This CDR3 is built from 16 residues. Germline loops: CDR1 DFQATT, CDR2 SNEGSKA (reference sequence).